The source of this TCR beta chain is a study of blood T cell repertoires in COVID-19. As for the study in general: Samples of COVID-19 (acute and convalescent) were obtained from the United States, Italy and Spain.

The participants were between about 18 and 90 years old and came from 24 US areas. Each participant's cohort was designated according to participant-reported clinical history. There are 11 residues in the CDR3. The V gene's germline CDR1 is SQVTM and CDR2 ANQGSEA. Trimming took 3 bases from V and 7 from J, leaving 8 bases between them. In the original processing: It was from reference gene primer amplification that nucleated cell counts were estimated. The method was immunoSEQ multiplex PCR; TCRdb's version includes in-frame clones alone and lacks a portion of them. V, J and clone size reflect that table, while D and trimming were determined from the DNA. Of 250,000 to 300,000 clones detected, around 83% appear once; the ten largest clones hold more than 6.5%.

This rearrangement joins TRBV29-1 to TRBJ2-3, with D tentatively TRBD2 (6 bases). This TCR was recovered from a woman aged 50 to 60 who had been exposed to COVID-19. Specimen: PBMCs or T cells enriched from blood (not recorded which). The CDR3 coding sequence is TGCAGCGTTGATAGCGGATATACGCAGTATTTT. Its protein is CSVDSGYTQYF.